This section outlines one T cell receptor (beta chain) sequence together with its context. Germline V gives CDR1 SGHVS, CDR2 FQNEAQ. Trimming cost V 2 bases and J 2 bases, with 13 bases left between them. CDR3 length: 16 residues. Original processing methods: By means of reference gene primer amplification, nucleated cell counts were estimated. Some clones are missing from TCRdb's copy, which holds only in-frame ones; the method was immunoSEQ multiplex PCR. D and trimming come from the DNA, and the V and J calls and clone size come from that table. The sample lists 650,000 to 800,000 clones; just under 90% were seen once. This sample was included in a study of blood T cell repertoires in COVID-19.

This clonotype was sampled from a woman aged 18-30 years with acute or convalescent COVID-19. Sequenced material: peripheral blood. The gene calls are TRBV7-8 and TRBJ1-3; no definite D call. The CDR3 region is CASSLRREGTGNTIYF. The CDR3, as DNA: TGTGCCAGCAGCTTAAGGAGGGAGGGTACTGGAAACACCATATATTTT.